These 21 T cell receptor beta chains were sequenced from one sample in a study of CD8+ T cells in alopecia areata. Once RNA had been extracted, it was reverse transcribed into cDNA to act as the sequencing template. TCRdb keeps only in-frame clones here, not all; method: immunoSEQ multiplex PCR. The profile shows 150,000 or so clones, 85% to 90% of them singletons. The starting material was CD8+ T cells sorted from blood, obtained at week 0. These receptors were obtained from a human donor with alopecia areata.

The chain uses TRBV6-1 and TRBJ2-2; D is possibly TRBD1 (6 bases). The CDR3 has 15 residues. CDR1 is MNHNS, CDR2 SASEGT, per germline. Trimming removed 2 bases at V and 3 bases at J, with 10 bases between. The CDR3 loop reads CASSEQSGDTGELFF. The CDR3 nucleotides are TGTGCCAGCAGTGAACAGTCAGGGGACACCGGGGAGCTGTTTTTT.

This chain joins TRBV7-3 and TRBJ2-2; TRBD1 agrees at 8 bases. Germline assignment: CDR1 SGHTA and CDR2 FQGTGA. V lost 4 bases to trimming and J lost 3 bases; unmatched junction nucleotides: 1. The length of the CDR3 is 14 residues. The CDR3 DNA reads as TGTGCCAGCAGCTCGACAGGGGACACCGGGGAGCTGTTTTTT. Translated: CASSSTGDTGELFF.

The rearrangement joins TRBV4-2 to TRBJ2-7; TRBD2 might be the D (6 bases). The CDR3 covers 13 residues. V lost 5 bases to trimming and J lost 3 bases, with 11 bases between them. CDR1 and CDR2 (germline): LGHNA, YNFKEQ. This CDR3 reads CASSTGLSYEQYF. The CDR3 nucleotides read TGTGCCAGCAGCACGGGACTGAGCTACGAGCAGTACTTC.

Concerning this clone: At the DNA level, this CDR3 is encoded by other sequences in the same sample as well. The chain uses TRBV5-4 and TRBJ2-1, with D uncertain. The V gene lost 4 bases and the J gene lost 3 bases, with 5 bases spanning the gap. Germline assignment: CDR1 SGHNT and CDR2 YYREEE (reference sequence). CDR3 length: 12 amino acids. For the CDR3, the DNA is TGTGCCAGCAGCCATGGCTACAATGAGCAGTTCTTC. It encodes CASSHGYNEQFF. Drawing the rest from reference TRBV5-4 and TRBJ2-1, the complete variable domain is ETGVTQSPTHLIKTRGQQVTLRCSSQSGHNTVSWYQQALGQGPQFIFQYYREEENGRGNFPPRFSGLQFPNYSSELNVNALELDDSALYLCASSHGYNEQFFGPGTRLTVL.

This chain joins TRBV5-4 and TRBJ2-7; D not certain. CDR1 is SGHNT and CDR2 is YYREEE in the germline V gene (reference sequence). The CDR3 has 13 amino acids. Trimming shortened V by 5 bases and J by 1 base, and 10 bases separated the two germline ends. The CDR3 here is CASSGSQSYEQYF. CDR3 in DNA: TGTGCCAGCAGTGGCAGTCAGTCCTACGAGCAGTACTTC. The complete variable domain, with remaining parts taken from reference TRBV5-4 and TRBJ2-7, reads ETGVTQSPTHLIKTRGQQVTLRCSSQSGHNTVSWYQQALGQGPQFIFQYYREEENGRGNFPPRFSGLQFPNYSSELNVNALELDDSALYLCASSGSQSYEQYFGPGTRLTVT.

This clone was seen just once. The chain employs TRBV6-5 and TRBJ2-1; TRBD2 is a possible D gene (5 bases). Looked up from germline, CDR1 is MNHEY and CDR2 is SVGAGI. This CDR3 has 15 amino acids. V shed 5 bases and J shed 4 bases, with 15 bases lying between them. CDR3 loop: CASSPEAGTYNEQFF. The DNA of the CDR3 is TGTGCCAGCAGTCCGGAGGCGGGCACGTACAATGAGCAGTTCTTC.

The chain carries TRBV29-1 and TRBJ2-1; 11 nucleotides agree with TRBD1. The CDR3 runs to 16 residues. CDR1 SQVTM and CDR2 ANQGSEA come from the germline V gene. Trimming removed 5 bases from V and 7 bases from J; junction bases left unmatched: 13. CDR3 DNA sequence: TGCAGCGTTCGTTGGACAGGGGGCATTATGCAGAATGAGCAGTTCTTC. This codes for CSVRWTGGIMQNEQFF.

This clone was seen a few times. V usage is TRBV11-2 and J usage is TRBJ2-7; 7 bases line up with TRBD2. The CDR3 has 16 residues. Germline CDR1 and CDR2: SGHAT and FQNNGV. V dropped 5 bases and J dropped 2; count of bases not matched to a gene: 12. CDR3 protein: CASSPGLAEVPYEQYF. The CDR3 DNA follows: TGTGCCAGCAGCCCCGGGCTAGCGGAGGTACCCTACGAGCAGTACTTC.

The chain is built from TRBV6-5 and TRBJ2-7; weak D call: TRBD2 (6 bases). The ends were cut back, 5 bases at V and 3 bases at J, with 11 bases in the middle. From germline, CDR1 is MNHEY and CDR2 SVGAGI. This CDR3 region has 13 residues. This CDR3 reads CASSPGTGYEQYF. Here the CDR3 DNA reads TGTGCCAGCAGTCCCGGGACTGGCTACGAGCAGTACTTC.

The J gene is TRBJ2-2, the V gene TRBV6-5; D is possibly TRBD2 (7 bases). CDR1 is MNHEY and CDR2 is SVGAGI in the germline V gene. With 2 bases removed from V and 5 bases from J, the gap between germline ends came to 12 bases. This CDR3 contains 15 residues. The DNA of the CDR3 is TGTGCCAGCAGTTACGTACAGGGAGGGACCGGGGAGCTGTTTTTT. It translates to CASSYVQGGTGELFF.

This chain links TRBV6-1 with TRBJ2-7; 7 bases match TRBD2. With V trimmed by 2 bases and J by 0 bases, 10 bases remained unmatched. There are 17 residues in the CDR3. Germline V gives CDR1 MNHNS, CDR2 SASEGT. The CDR3 protein is CASSEILAGVSSYEQYF. The CDR3 bases are TGTGCCAGCAGTGAAATCTTAGCGGGCGTTAGCTCCTACGAGCAGTACTTC.

The chain uses TRBV5-1 and TRBJ1-5; D remains unclear. The ends were cut back, 0 bases at V and 1 base at J, with 8 bases in the middle. The CDR3 is 15 residues long. Germline loops: CDR1 SGHRS, CDR2 YFSETQ. The CDR3, as DNA: TGCGCCAGCAGCTTGGGATTGGACAGCAATCAGCCCCAGCATTTT. This translates into CASSLGLDSNQPQHF.

A note on this clone: Other DNA variants within this sample encode the same CDR3. The rearrangement uses TRBV29-1 and TRBJ1-2, with a weak D call TRBD1 (6 bases). The CDR3 consists of 11 residues. Trimming removed 5 bases at V and 6 bases at J, with 10 bases between. CDR1 SQVTM and CDR2 ANQGSEA come from the germline V gene. The CDR3 DNA reads TGCAGCGTTCCCAGGGGTGATGGCTACACCTTC. Protein: CSVPRGDGYTF.

This clone was recorded once. The chain combines TRBV7-8 with TRBJ2-1; 7 bases match TRBD1. The CDR3 covers 15 residues. V shed 1 base and J 4 bases; nucleotides not matched to a gene: 4. Germline loops: CDR1 SGHVS, CDR2 FQNEAQ. CDR3 sequence: CASSLEGAWYNEQFF. The CDR3 DNA follows: TGTGCCAGCAGCTTAGAGGGGGCCTGGTACAATGAGCAGTTCTTC. Looking up the rest from reference TRBV7-8 and TRBJ2-1 gives the full variable domain: GAGVSQSPRYKVAKRGQDVALRCDPISGHVSLFWYQQALGQGPEFLTYFQNEAQLDKSGLPSDRFFAERPEGSVSTLKIQRTQQEDSAVYLCASSLEGAWYNEQFFGPGTRLTVL.

The chain's CDR3 is CASSSRDLYEQYF. The DNA for the CDR3 is TGTGCCAGCAGCTCAAGGGACCTCTACGAGCAGTACTTC. The genes are TRBV11-2 and TRBJ2-7; the D gene could be TRBD1 or TRBD2 (5 bases each). With 4 bases removed from V and 3 bases from J, the gap between germline ends came to 10 bases. This CDR3 spans 13 amino acids. CDR1 and CDR2 (germline): SGHAT, FQNNGV.

The rearrangement uses TRBV9 and TRBJ2-1; TRBD2 agrees at 11 bases. The CDR3 runs to 16 residues. Losses at the gene ends were 0 bases for V and 10 bases for J; bases not matched to a gene: 9. The germline gives CDR1 SGDLS, CDR2 YYNGEE. For the CDR3, the DNA is TGTGCCAGCAGCGTAGGTTCTAGCGGGAGGACAGCAGAGCAGTTCTTC. Its protein is CASSVGSSGRTAEQFF.

The chain combines TRBV30 with TRBJ2-7; D unresolved. V was trimmed by 1 base and J by 1 base, leaving 2 bases between them. Germline V gives CDR1 GTSNPN, CDR2 SVGIG (reference sequence). The CDR3 length is 11 residues. CDR3 in amino acids: CAWSGSYEQYF. For the CDR3, the DNA is TGTGCCTGGAGTGGGTCCTACGAGCAGTACTTC.

The chain is built from TRBV11-2 and TRBJ2-6, with a possible D match to TRBD2 (5 bases). Trimming took off 0 bases at V and 5 bases at J, with 11 bases between the two ends. There are 16 residues in the CDR3. From germline, CDR1 is SGHAT and CDR2 FQNNGV. The CDR3 is CASSLEFGVRANVLTF. Written as DNA, the CDR3 is TGTGCCAGCAGCTTAGAGTTCGGGGTGAGGGCCAACGTCCTGACTTTC.

V is TRBV29-1 and J is TRBJ1-2; tentatively, D is TRBD1 (5 bases). Germline values: CDR1 SQVTM, CDR2 ANQGSEA. The CDR3 spans 15 residues. Trimming removed 7 bases at V and 1 base at J, with 19 bases between. DNA of the CDR3: TGCAGCGGGGGACTTTCTCGTCAAAATAACTATGGCTACACCTTC. Amino acids: CSGGLSRQNNYGYTF.

CDR3 sequence (DNA): TGCGCCAGCAGCCAGCCCGGGACCTGGAACACTGAAGCTTTCTTT. Encoded protein: CASSQPGTWNTEAFF. The V call is TRBV4-1, the J call TRBJ1-1; maybe TRBD1 (5 bases). CDR1 and CDR2 (germline): MGHRA, YSYEKL. The CDR3 covers 15 residues. With 3 bases removed from V and 1 base from J, the gap between germline ends came to 12 bases.

The V gene is TRBV21-1, the J gene TRBJ2-7; the table assigns TRBD1, which was not confirmed against the DNA. TRBV21-1 is deemed a pseudogene. There are 17 residues in the CDR3. The CDR3 DNA sequence: TGTGCCAGCAGCAAAGTGGGTGTCGGCAGGGGGCGATACGAGCAGTACTTC. Its translation is CASSKVGVGRGRYEQYF.